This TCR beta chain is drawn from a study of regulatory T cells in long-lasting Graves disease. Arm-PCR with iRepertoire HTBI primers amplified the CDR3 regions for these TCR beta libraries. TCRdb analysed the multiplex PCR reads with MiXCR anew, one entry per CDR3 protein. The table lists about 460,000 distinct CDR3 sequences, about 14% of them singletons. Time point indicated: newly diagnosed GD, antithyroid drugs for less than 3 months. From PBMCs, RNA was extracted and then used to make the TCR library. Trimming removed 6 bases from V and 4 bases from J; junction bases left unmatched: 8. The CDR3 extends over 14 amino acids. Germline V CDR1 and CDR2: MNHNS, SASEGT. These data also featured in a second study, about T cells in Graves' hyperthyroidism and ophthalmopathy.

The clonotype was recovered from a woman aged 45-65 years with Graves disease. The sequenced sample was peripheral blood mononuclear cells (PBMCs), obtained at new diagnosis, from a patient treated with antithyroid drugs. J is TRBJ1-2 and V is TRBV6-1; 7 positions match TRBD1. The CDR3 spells CASSGDSDLYGYTF. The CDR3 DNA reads TGTGCCAGCAGCGGGGACAGCGATCTCTATGGCTACACCTTC.